The clone carrying this T cell receptor (beta chain) appeared a few times. What it binds is unknown. This entry is derived from a study of PD-1 blockade in classical Hodgkin lymphoma. The germline gives CDR1 LGHNA, CDR2 YSLEER. The CDR3 covers 15 residues. Trimming left V 0 bases short and J 5 bases short, with 13 bases between. Generated by immunoSEQ multiplex PCR, the TCRdb table keeps only in-frame clones and is missing some. The sample consists of just under 45,000 clones, around two thirds of them appearing once. Findings and limits, study-wide: Relapsed/refractory patients reportedly had the lowest baseline TCR diversity, below newly diagnosed patients, who were below healthy donors.

Time point: cycle 4 day 1 (C4D1), after 6 weeks of nivolumab. Every patient relapsed after autologous stem cell transplantation, and brentuximab vedotin exposure varied. The chain employs TRBV4-3 and TRBJ2-5, with a possible D match to TRBD2 (6 bases). Here the sequenced sample was peripheral blood mononuclear cells (PBMCs), taken before the fourth cycle of nivolumab. The TCR originated in a human donor with classical Hodgkin lymphoma. CDR3 sequence reads: CASSQDLSGAETQYF. CDR3 coding DNA: TGCGCCAGCAGCCAAGATCTTTCGGGAGCGGAGACCCAGTACTTC.